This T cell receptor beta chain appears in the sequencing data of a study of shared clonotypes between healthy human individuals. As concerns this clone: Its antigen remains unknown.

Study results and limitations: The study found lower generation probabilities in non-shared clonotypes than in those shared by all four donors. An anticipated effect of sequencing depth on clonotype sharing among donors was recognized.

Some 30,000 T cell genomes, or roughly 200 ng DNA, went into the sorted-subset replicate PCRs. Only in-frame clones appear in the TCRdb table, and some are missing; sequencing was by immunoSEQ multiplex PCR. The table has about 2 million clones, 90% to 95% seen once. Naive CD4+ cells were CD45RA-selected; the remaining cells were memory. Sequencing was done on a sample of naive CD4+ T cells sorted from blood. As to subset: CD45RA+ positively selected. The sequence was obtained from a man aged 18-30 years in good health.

In DNA form, the CDR3 reads TGTGCCAGTAGTATAGATCGTGGGACAGGGGCCGGTGGCTACACCTTC. Translated, it gives CASSIDRGTGAGGYTF. The V and J genes are TRBV19 and TRBJ1-2; 10 nucleotides line up with TRBD1. Losses at the gene ends were 0 bases for V and 7 bases for J; bases not matched to a gene: 8. Germline CDR1 is LNHDA and CDR2 is SQIVND (reference sequence). This CDR3 contains 16 residues. Drawing the rest from reference TRBV19 and TRBJ1-2, the complete variable domain is DGGITQSPKYLFRKEGQNVTLSCEQNLNHDAMYWYRQDPGQGLRLIYYSQIVNDFQKGDIAEGYSVSREKKESFPLTVTSAQKNPTAFYLCASSIDRGTGAGGYTFGSGTRLTVV.